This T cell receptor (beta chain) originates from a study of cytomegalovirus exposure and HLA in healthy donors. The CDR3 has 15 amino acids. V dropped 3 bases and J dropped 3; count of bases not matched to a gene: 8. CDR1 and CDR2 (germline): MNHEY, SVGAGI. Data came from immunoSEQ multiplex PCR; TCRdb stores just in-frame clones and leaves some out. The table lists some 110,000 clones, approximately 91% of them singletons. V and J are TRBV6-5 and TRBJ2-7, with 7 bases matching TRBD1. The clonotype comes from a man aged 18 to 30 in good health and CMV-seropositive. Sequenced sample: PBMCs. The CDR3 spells CASSYKPGQLYEQYF. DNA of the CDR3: TGTGCCAGCAGTTATAAGCCGGGACAGCTCTACGAGCAGTACTTC.